Following are 32 T cell receptor beta chains from one sample sequenced in a study of cytomegalovirus exposure and HLA in healthy donors. This PCR relied on a set of 60 Vbeta primers and 13 Jbeta primers. Clones were read by immunoSEQ multiplex PCR, and TCRdb kept only the in-frame ones, dropping some. The sample includes approximately 150,000 clones. Sample: PBMCs. The receptors were gathered from a woman between 50 and 59 years old in good health and CMV-seronegative.

V is TRBV30 and J is TRBJ1-6, with 7 bases matching TRBD1. Losses at the gene ends were 1 base for V and 1 base for J; bases not matched to a gene: 10. There are 18 residues in the CDR3. The germline V gene encodes CDR1 GTSNPN and CDR2 SVGIG (reference sequence). The CDR3 DNA reads TGTGCCTGGAGTGCAACCGACAGGGCAGCGTCCTATAATTCACCCCTCCACTTT. It specifies CAWSATDRAASYNSPLHF.

The V gene is TRBV6-1, the J gene TRBJ2-3; 10 bases are shared with TRBD2. This CDR3 contains 15 residues. Germline CDR1 reads MNHNS; CDR2 reads SASEGT. V dropped 4 bases and J dropped 11; count of bases not matched to a gene: 12. CDR3 sequence (DNA): TGTGCCAGCAGTGCACAGCGGGGGGGGCGACCGGAGCAGTATTTT. Encoded protein: CASSAQRGGRPEQYF.

The V call is TRBV18, the J call TRBJ2-2, with D uncertain. V lost 8 bases and J lost 3, with 7 bases in between. Germline V lookup: CDR1 KGHSH, CDR2 LQKENI. The CDR3 totals 12 residues. CDR3 sequence (DNA): TGTGCCAGCCAGGTGGACACCGGGGAGCTGTTTTTT. It encodes CASQVDTGELFF.

The chain recombines TRBV4-2 with TRBJ2-7, with D perhaps matching TRBD1 (5 bases). CDR1 LGHNA and CDR2 YNFKEQ come from the germline V gene. Trimming stripped 1 base from V and 3 bases from J, with 10 bases between. The CDR3 is 14 amino acids. The CDR3 sequence: CASSQVRQNYEQYF. The CDR3 DNA reads as TGTGCCAGCAGCCAAGTTAGACAGAACTACGAGCAGTACTTC.

The rearrangement uses TRBV4-3 and TRBJ2-7; TRBD2 matches 12 bases. The CDR3 is 16 residues long. V shed 4 bases and J 4 bases; nucleotides not matched to a gene: 8. Per germline, CDR1 LGHNA and CDR2 YSLEER. The CDR3 coding sequence is TGCGCCAGCAGCCGGGACGCGACTAGCGGGAGTTACGAGCAGTACTTC. It is translated as CASSRDATSGSYEQYF.

The rearrangement uses TRBV6-6 and TRBJ2-7; TRBD1 matches 10 bases. The V and J ends lost 2 bases and 10 bases, in that order; junction bases with no gene match: 5. This CDR3 has 13 residues. CDR1 and CDR2 (germline): MNHNY, SVGAGI (reference sequence). The DNA of the CDR3 is TGTGCCAGCAGTTACGGACAGGGGGGACCCCAGTACTTC. Protein: CASSYGQGGPQYF.

This chain uses TRBV29-1 with TRBJ1-2; 9 bases fit TRBD1. The germline gives CDR1 SQVTM, CDR2 ANQGSEA. V was pared by 6 bases and J by 7 bases, with 3 bases of the junction left unmatched. There are 11 residues in the CDR3. The CDR3: CSVDRGSGYTF. In DNA form, the CDR3 reads TGCAGCGTAGACAGGGGGTCTGGCTACACCTTC.

V is TRBV4-1 and J is TRBJ2-7; 7 positions match TRBD2. This CDR3 contains 16 residues. Germline V CDR1 and CDR2: MGHRA, YSYEKL. The V gene end was trimmed by 4 bases and the J gene end by 1 base; junction bases not matched to a gene: 10. The CDR3 region is CASSPFPEGGSYEQYF. The CDR3 nucleotides are TGCGCCAGCAGCCCCTTTCCGGAGGGAGGGTCCTACGAGCAGTACTTC.

V and J are TRBV2 and TRBJ1-2, with TRBD1 identical over 7 bases. CDR1 is SNHLY and CDR2 is FYNNEI in the germline V gene. This CDR3 region has 15 residues. The V and J ends lost 8 bases and 0 bases, in that order; junction bases with no gene match: 9. CDR3 nucleotides: TGTGCCAGCCACCCTCCGGGACAGCCTAACTATGGCTACACCTTC. Protein sequence: CASHPPGQPNYGYTF.

The chain carries TRBV29-1 and TRBJ2-3; 11 bases fit TRBD2. CDR3 length: 13 amino acids. Losses at the gene ends were 7 bases for V and 4 bases for J; bases not matched to a gene: 4. Germline CDR1 reads SQVTM; CDR2 reads ANQGSEA. In DNA form, the CDR3 reads TGCAGCGCTCGTAGCGGGGGGGCAGATACGCAGTATTTT. Its protein is CSARSGGADTQYF.

This rearrangement joins TRBV5-6 to TRBJ2-3; no clear D gene. Trimming shortened V by 0 bases and J by 2 bases, and 10 bases separated the two germline ends. Germline V gene lookup returns CDR1 SGHDT and CDR2 YYEEEE. The CDR3 extends over 15 amino acids. CDR3 region: CASSLERRNTDTQYF. In DNA form, the CDR3 reads TGTGCCAGCAGCTTGGAACGTAGAAACACAGATACGCAGTATTTT.

The rearrangement joins TRBV9 to TRBJ1-2, with no clear D. This CDR3 is 14 amino acids long. The germline V and J ends were trimmed by 0 bases and 8 bases, with 14 bases remaining between them. The germline V gene encodes CDR1 SGDLS and CDR2 YYNGEE. The CDR3 loop is CASSVVAGVRGYTF. Here the CDR3 DNA reads TGTGCCAGCAGCGTAGTGGCAGGCGTCAGGGGCTACACCTTC.

The rearrangement joins TRBV6-5 to TRBJ2-5; 7 bases map to TRBD1. This CDR3 comprises 14 residues. Germline CDR1 reads MNHEY; CDR2 reads SVGAGI. Losses at the gene ends were 2 bases for V and 2 bases for J; bases not matched to a gene: 2. In nucleotides, the CDR3 is TGTGCCAGCAGTTACAACAGGGGTCAAGAGACCCAGTACTTC. Its protein product is CASSYNRGQETQYF.

The gene calls are TRBV29-1 and TRBJ2-7; TRBD1 aligns across 9 bases. Germline values: CDR1 SQVTM, CDR2 ANQGSEA. The CDR3 sequence is 13 residues long. The ends lost 4 bases at V and 3 bases at J; junction bases unmatched: 4. CDR3 region: CSVVETGGYEQYF. In DNA form, the CDR3 reads TGCAGCGTTGTTGAGACAGGGGGCTACGAGCAGTACTTC.

The V and J genes are TRBV6-5 and TRBJ2-1, with 7 bases matching TRBD2. The CDR3 is 15 residues long. Germline lookup yields CDR1 MNHEY and CDR2 SVGAGI. With 8 bases clipped from V and 5 bases from J, the junction kept 12 bases outside the gene matches. CDR3 protein: CASRVTSESNNEQFF. DNA for the CDR3: TGTGCCAGCCGAGTCACTAGCGAGTCTAACAATGAGCAGTTCTTC.

The chain joins TRBV6-5 to TRBJ1-1; D might be TRBD1 (6 bases). Germline V lookup: CDR1 MNHEY, CDR2 SVGAGI. CDR3 size: 13 residues. V was clipped by 6 bases and J by 1 base, with 9 bases between them. CDR3 region: CASRGQPNTEAFF. CDR3 nucleotide sequence: TGTGCCAGCAGAGGACAGCCGAACACTGAAGCTTTCTTT.

The chain joins TRBV19 to TRBJ2-3; the D is unclear. The CDR3 spans 16 residues. Germline CDR1 is LNHDA and CDR2 is SQIVND (reference sequence). V lost 4 bases to trimming and J lost 3 bases, with 17 bases between them. CDR3: CASSTRISSATDTQYF. In DNA form, the CDR3 reads TGTGCCAGTAGTACTCGAATCTCTAGTGCTACAGATACGCAGTATTTT.

For this clone: Other DNA sequences in this sample translate to the same CDR3. CDR3 sequence: CAWSDTGTDNEKLFF. The CDR3 region has the DNA TGTGCCTGGAGTGATACCGGGACAGATAATGAAAAACTGTTTTTT. The rearrangement joins TRBV30 to TRBJ1-4, with 7 bases that match TRBD1. This CDR3 is 15 amino acids long. Per germline, CDR1 GTSNPN and CDR2 SVGIG (reference sequence). Trimming cost V 1 base and J 4 bases; bases outside gene matches: 6.

The chain joins TRBV4-2 to TRBJ2-7; D remains unclear. Deletions cut 0 bases from V and 6 bases from J, with 12 bases between. This CDR3 region has 14 residues. Germline V lookup: CDR1 LGHNA, CDR2 YNFKEQ. CDR3 nucleotide sequence: TGTGCCAGCAGCCAAGATGAGGCCCGCGGCGAGCAGTACTTC. Protein: CASSQDEARGEQYF.

The chain has TRBV13 and TRBJ1-2, with a possible D match to TRBD1 (6 bases). Trimming pared 5 bases from V and 3 bases from J, leaving 19 bases between. The V gene's germline CDR1 is PRHDT and CDR2 FYEKMQ (reference sequence). The CDR3 spans 16 residues. This CDR3 reads CASSLWGNRAHYGYTF. The CDR3 DNA follows: TGTGCCAGCAGCCTATGGGGAAACAGGGCCCACTATGGCTACACCTTC.

The V gene is TRBV2, the J gene TRBJ2-2, with 8 positions matching TRBD2. V lost 8 bases and J lost 5; bases outside the gene matches: 19. Germline CDR1 is SNHLY and CDR2 is FYNNEI. The CDR3 consists of 18 residues. CDR3 sequence reads: CASLTQPLAEVLTGELFF. CDR3 nucleotide sequence: TGTGCCAGCCTCACTCAACCACTAGCGGAAGTGCTGACCGGGGAGCTGTTTTTT.

The chain uses TRBV5-4 and TRBJ2-3, with 10 bases lining up with TRBD2. J gave up 2 bases and V 4 bases, and 7 bases lay outside the gene matches. The CDR3 contains 16 residues. Germline V gene data show CDR1 as SGHNT and CDR2 as YYREEE (reference sequence). Here the CDR3 reads CASSGWTSGFTDTQYF. In DNA form, the CDR3 reads TGTGCCAGCAGCGGCTGGACTAGCGGCTTCACAGATACGCAGTATTTT.

V usage is TRBV28 and J usage is TRBJ1-1; 9 bases match TRBD1. Germline assignment: CDR1 MDHEN and CDR2 SYDVKM. The V gene end was trimmed by 5 bases and the J gene end by 1 base; junction bases not matched to a gene: 2. The CDR3 is 14 amino acids. In DNA, the CDR3 is TGTGCCAGCAGTAGGGACAGGGAGAACACTGAAGCTTTCTTT. Translating it yields CASSRDRENTEAFF. Complete variable domain (other parts from reference TRBV28 and TRBJ1-1): DVKVTQSSRYLVKRTGEKVFLECVQDMDHENMFWYRQDPGLGLRLIYFSYDVKMKEKGDIPEGYSVSREKKERFSLILESASTNQTSMYLCASSRDRENTEAFFGQGTRLTVV.

This rearrangement joins TRBV6-1 to TRBJ1-1; 9 nucleotides match TRBD1. Germline V gene data show CDR1 as MNHNS and CDR2 as SASEGT. After removal of 0 bases from V and 1 base from J, the junction contained 6 bases not matched to a gene. There are 17 residues in the CDR3. DNA of the CDR3: TGTGCCAGCAGTGAAGCCTTTTGGACAGGGGCGAACACTGAAGCTTTCTTT. The encoded protein is CASSEAFWTGANTEAFF.

The CDR3 is CASSSGRGQETQYF. Written as DNA, the CDR3 is TGTGCCAGCTCCAGCGGGAGAGGACAAGAGACCCAGTACTTC. The chain carries TRBV7-7 and TRBJ2-5; TRBD2 matches at 8 bases. This CDR3 is built from 14 residues. CDR1 is SSHAT and CDR2 is FNYEAQ in the germline V gene (reference sequence). V lost 8 bases, J lost 2 bases, and 7 bases stayed unmatched.

The V gene is TRBV30, the J gene TRBJ2-1; 13 positions agree with TRBD2. The germline V gene has CDR1 GTSNPN and CDR2 SVGIG (reference sequence). This CDR3 has 21 residues. Germline trimming cut 2 bases from V and 0 bases from J; bases unmatched to any gene: 16. The CDR3 here is CAWSNDQLAGGGYSSYNEQFF. CDR3 in DNA: TGTGCCTGGAGTAACGACCAACTAGCGGGAGGGGGGTATAGCTCCTACAATGAGCAGTTCTTC.

The chain employs TRBV10-3 and TRBJ1-5; TRBD1 matches 10 bases. Germline loops: CDR1 ENHRY, CDR2 SYGVKD. V gave up 2 bases and J gave up 12 bases; unmatched junction bases: 13. This CDR3 contains 16 residues. CDR3 protein: CAISEAGGQGSVLQHF. CDR3 nucleotide sequence: TGTGCCATCAGTGAGGCGGGGGGACAGGGGAGCGTCCTCCAGCATTTT.

The rearrangement uses TRBV15 and TRBJ2-5; 9 bases agree with TRBD2. This CDR3 is 15 amino acids long. Germline-derived CDR1 and CDR2 are LNHNV and YYDKDF (reference sequence). Losses at the gene ends were 3 bases for V and 5 bases for J; bases not matched to a gene: 7. Written as DNA, the CDR3 is TGTGCCACCAGCAGGAGACGGCGGGAGGGTGAGACCCAGTACTTC. It translates to CATSRRRREGETQYF.

The chain uses TRBV5-1 and TRBJ2-3, with TRBD1 as a possible D gene (5 bases). The CDR3 loop spans 14 amino acids. The germline V gene encodes CDR1 SGHRS and CDR2 YFSETQ. V gave up 0 bases and J gave up 2 bases, with 7 bases separating them. The CDR3 region has the DNA TGCGCCAGCAGCTTGGGGGGCCCCACAGATACGCAGTATTTT. It encodes CASSLGGPTDTQYF. Using reference TRBV5-1 and TRBJ2-3 for the parts outside the CDR3, the full variable domain is KAGVTQTPRYLIKTRGQQVTLSCSPISGHRSVSWYQQTPGQGLQFLFEYFSETQRNKGNFPGRFSGRQFSNSRSEMNVSTLELGDSALYLCASSLGGPTDTQYFGPGTRLTVL.

This chain links TRBV5-6 with TRBJ1-5; the match to TRBD1 covers 8 bases. This CDR3 spans 15 amino acids. The germline V gene encodes CDR1 SGHDT and CDR2 YYEEEE. Germline trimming cut 2 bases from V and 6 bases from J; bases unmatched to any gene: 7. The CDR3 nucleotides are TGTGCCAGCAGCTTTGCCGGGACAGGTGCTCAGCCCCAGCATTTT. Translation: CASSFAGTGAQPQHF.

The chain joins TRBV9 to TRBJ1-2, with a possible D match to TRBD1 (5 bases). Germline-derived CDR1 and CDR2 are SGDLS and YYNGEE. Deletions cut 0 bases from V and 8 bases from J, with 11 bases between. The CDR3 totals 13 residues. The CDR3 bases are TGTGCCAGCAGCGTAGGCGGGGCAGCAGGCTACACCTTC. It is translated as CASSVGGAAGYTF. The full variable domain, completed using reference TRBV9 and TRBJ1-2, is DSGVTQTPKHLITATGQRVTLRCSPRSGDLSVYWYQQSLDQGLQFLIQYYNGEERAKGNILERFSAQQFPDLHSELNLSSLELGDSALYFCASSVGGAAGYTFGSGTRLTVV.

The V and J genes are TRBV10-3 and TRBJ2-2, with D perhaps matching TRBD2 (5 bases). Per the germline V gene, CDR1 is ENHRY and CDR2 is SYGVKD. This CDR3 is built from 16 residues. V dropped 2 bases and J dropped 0 bases, with 10 bases sitting between them. The CDR3, as DNA: TGTGCCATCAGTGAGACCCCGGGGACGAACACCGGGGAGCTGTTTTTT. Translation gives CAISETPGTNTGELFF.